Detailed here is one TCR beta chain. This record belongs to a study of blood T cell repertoires in COVID-19. Study-level information: T cells, B-cell-depleted T cells, or PBMCs provided the cDNA or gDNA that served as material.

Clones were sequenced by immunoSEQ multiplex PCR, and TCRdb holds only the in-frame ones, with some missing. Counted here are approximately 150,000 clones, about 80% occurring once; the ten biggest clones make up more than 2%. CDR3 length: 19 residues. The junction had 19 bases not matched to a gene; V was cut back by 5 bases and J by 4 bases. The V gene's germline CDR1 is SGHNT and CDR2 YENEEA. Sequencing was carried out using peripheral blood. This rearrangement joins TRBV11-3 to TRBJ2-1, with 8 bases fitting TRBD2. The receptor was derived from a man between 65 and 85 years old with acute or convalescent COVID-19. The CDR3 nucleotides read TGTGCCAGCAGCAATCGGGGGGGGGCCCAGGCCTGGGTTTACAATGAGCAGTTCTTC. Protein sequence: CASSNRGGAQAWVYNEQFF.